This is a list of T cell receptor beta chains from one sample in a study of T cell responses to AZD1222 COVID-19 vaccine. Clones were read by immunoSEQ multiplex PCR, and TCRdb kept only the in-frame ones, dropping some. The sample has 110,000 or so clones; approximately 90% are singletons. Specimen: peripheral blood, collected 28 days after the second AZD1222 dose. The receptors stem from an adult who received the AZD1222 COVID-19 vaccine. CDR3s include the opening cysteine and the closing phenylalanine or tryptophan. Fields, in order: CDR3 length, clone size, V gene, J gene, D gene, CDR3 DNA, CDR3 protein. D genes are given only for firm matches. Some rows have no size entry. The others give once, few or many, or a class for an expanded clone.

>15|.|TRBV18|TRBJ1-1|TRBD1
TGTGCCAGCTCACCCATTGACAGGGGAGGTACTGAAGCTTTCTTT
CASSPIDRGGTEAFF
>17|.|TRBV4-2|TRBJ2-5|TRBD2
TGTGCCAGCAGCCAAGAGGGCAGCGGGGCGTTCCAAGAGACCCAGTACTTC
CASSQEGSGAFQETQYF
>15|.|TRBV6-4|TRBJ2-1|.
TGTGCCAGCATCCAACAGTGGGAGTTCTACAATGAGCAGTTCTTC
CASIQQWEFYNEQFF
>14|.|TRBV19|TRBJ1-1|.
TGTGCCAGTAGTAAAAAGGGGGTATATGCTGAAGCTTTCTTT
CASSKKGVYAEAFF
>12|few|TRBV7-2|TRBJ2-1|.
TGTGCCAGCTCCAAAACGGGGAATGAGCAGTTCTTC
CASSKTGNEQFF
>16|.|TRBV6-1|TRBJ1-6|TRBD1
TGTGCCAGCAGTGAAGCAGGGACAGGCGCCAATTCACCCCTCCACTTT
CASSEAGTGANSPLHF
>10|.|TRBV20-1|TRBJ1-2|.
TGCAGTGCACCAGCGCATGGCTACACCTTC
CSAPAHGYTF
>16|.|TRBV7-2|TRBJ2-2|.
TGTGCCAGCAGCTTAGCCCCCCCGAAGAACACCGGGGAGCTGTTTTTT
CASSLAPPKNTGELFF
>12|.|TRBV5-1|TRBJ2-5|.
TGCGCCAGCAGCTCTTACCAAGAGACCCAGTACTTC
CASSSYQETQYF
>20|.|TRBV15|TRBJ2-6|TRBD1
TGTGCCACCAGCAGAGATTTAGGGACAGGGGTCTTCTCTGGGGCCAACGTCCTGACTTTC
CATSRDLGTGVFSGANVLTF
>15|.|TRBV4-2|TRBJ1-5|.
TGTGCCAGCAGCCAAGACAGGGTGGGGGATCAGCCCCAGCATTTT
CASSQDRVGDQPQHF
>16|once|TRBV5-6|TRBJ2-2|TRBD2
TGTGCCAGCAGCATTGGACTAGCGGTGAACACCGGGGAGCTGTTTTTT
CASSIGLAVNTGELFF
>13|.|TRBV12-3/TRBV12-4|TRBJ1-4|.
TGTGCCAGCAGCCCTAACAGGATTGAAAAACTGTTTTTT
CASSPNRIEKLFF
>13|.|TRBV27|TRBJ1-3|.
TGTGCCAGCAGTTTTGGAGGGTCGGACACCATATATTTT
CASSFGGSDTIYF
>17|.|TRBV7-6|TRBJ2-2|TRBD1
TGTGCCAGCAGCTTGATAGCCGGGACAGGGAACACCGGGGAGCTGTTTTTT
CASSLIAGTGNTGELFF
>13|.|TRBV12-3/TRBV12-4|TRBJ1-2|.
TGTGCCAGCACCCCCGACGCAAACTATGGCTACACCTTC
CASTPDANYGYTF